Shown below are 19 T cell receptor beta chains from a single sample sequenced in a study. TCRdb ran MiXCR on the 5' RACE reads and lists one entry per CDR3 protein. This sample has about 41,000 distinct CDR3 sequences; just under 30% occur once, and the top ten carry 3.5% to 4.5%. The sequenced sample consisted of memory CD4+ T cells sorted from a lymph node. Subset meaning: memory CD4+ T cells, CD4+CD45RO+CD25-. All receptors derive from a female donor with breast cancer.

This clonotype was seen more than once but under ten times. V usage is TRBV9 and J usage is TRBJ2-3; D remains ambiguous. CDR1 and CDR2 (germline): SGDLS, YYNGEE. The CDR3 runs to 13 residues. V gave up 7 bases and J gave up 0 bases, with 9 bases separating them. This CDR3 is CASSELSTDTQYF. The CDR3 bases are TGTGCCAGCTCCGAGTTAAGCACAGATACGCAGTATTTT.

The chain employs TRBV9 and TRBJ2-1; D tentatively fits TRBD1 or TRBD2 (5 bases each). The germline V and J ends were trimmed by 3 bases and 9 bases, with 19 bases remaining between them. The germline V gene has CDR1 SGDLS and CDR2 YYNGEE. The CDR3 has 15 residues. Written as DNA, the CDR3 is TGTGCCAGCAGCGCGCCCGGGACCAACATAGGTGAGCAGTTCTTC. Its protein is CASSAPGTNIGEQFF.

The genes are TRBV6-5 and TRBJ1-2; possibly TRBD1 for D (5 bases). This CDR3 has 13 residues. Trimming cost V 2 bases and J 6 bases, with 10 bases left between them. From germline, CDR1 is MNHEY and CDR2 SVGAGI. CDR3 bases: TGTGCCAGCAGTTACGGCAGGGTCAATGGCTACACCTTC. Amino acid sequence: CASSYGRVNGYTF.

This clonotype was detected a few times. DNA of the CDR3: TGTGCCAGCAGCTTCCAGGATCAGCCCCAGCATTTT. It specifies CASSFQDQPQHF. The V gene is TRBV5-5, the J gene TRBJ1-5; unclear D gene. V lost 2 bases, J lost 5 bases, and 5 bases lay in between. Germline lookup yields CDR1 SGHKS and CDR2 YYEKEE (reference sequence). The CDR3 loop spans 12 amino acids. Using reference TRBV5-5 and TRBJ1-5 for the parts outside the CDR3, the full variable domain is DAGVTQSPTHLIKTRGQQVTLRCSPISGHKSVSWYQQVLGQGPQFIFQYYEKEERGRGNFPDRFSARQFPNYSSELNVNALLLGDSALYLCASSFQDQPQHFGDGTRLSIL.

Worth noting for this clonotype: The final CDR3 position lacks the conserved phenylalanine or tryptophan, pointing to a likely read error. This sequence joins TRBV24-1 and TRBJ2-1; tentative D call: TRBD2 (6 bases). Trimming cost V 4 bases and J 7 bases, with 10 bases left between them. Germline V gene sequence: CDR1 KGHDR, CDR2 SFDVKD. The CDR3 is 13 residues long. The CDR3 region has the DNA TGTGCCACCAGTGACTACGCGGGAAATGAGCAGTTCTCC. Translating gives CATSDYAGNEQFS.

This clonotype was recorded at least ten times. The V and J genes are TRBV5-1 and TRBJ1-5, with D uncertain. This CDR3 has 13 residues. CDR1 is SGHRS and CDR2 is YFSETQ in the germline V gene. Trimming took 0 bases from V and 4 from J, leaving 5 bases between them. This chain's CDR3 is CASSLDRNQPQHF. CDR3 DNA: TGCGCCAGCAGCTTGGACAGAAATCAGCCCCAGCATTTT.

This clonotype occurred a few times. The genes are TRBV20-1 and TRBJ2-1; D might be TRBD2 (7 bases). V gave up 0 bases and J gave up 10 bases, with 10 bases separating them. Looked up from germline, CDR1 is DFQATT and CDR2 is SNEGSKA (reference sequence). This CDR3 spans 12 amino acids. In nucleotides, the CDR3 is TGCAGTGCTAGAGACGGCGGGGGCGAGCAGTTCTTC. This codes for CSARDGGGEQFF.

The chain has TRBV28 and TRBJ2-3; no reliable D call. This CDR3 has 16 residues. The germline gives CDR1 MDHEN, CDR2 SYDVKM. V was pared by 6 bases and J by 2 bases, with 18 bases between. CDR3 nucleotides: TGTGCCAGCAGCCTTTTCGAACGGATTAACACAGATACGCAGTATTTT. Translation: CASSLFERINTDTQYF.

With respect to this clonotype: A much larger clone lies a single base off, so this may be a read error. The chain uses TRBV7-9 and TRBJ2-1; the D gene is possibly TRBD2 (6 bases). CDR1 and CDR2 from the germline V gene are SEHNR and FQNEAQ (reference sequence). This CDR3 comprises 14 residues. CDR3 in amino acids: CVSSSGTGNNEQFF. In DNA form, the CDR3 reads TGTGTCAGCAGCTCCGGGACTGGCAACAATGAGCAGTTCTTC.

This clonotype has only a few counts. The chain joins TRBV12-3 or TRBV12-4 to TRBJ2-1, with TRBD2 matching 7 bases. V lost 6 bases to trimming and J lost 0 bases; unmatched junction nucleotides: 5. This CDR3 contains 15 residues. CDR3 sequence reads: CASRPGTNSYNEQFF. Written as DNA, the CDR3 is TGTGCCAGCAGGCCGGGGACTAACTCCTACAATGAGCAGTTCTTC.

The chain links TRBV28 to TRBJ1-1; no clear D gene. CDR3 size: 13 residues. Between the trimmed V and J ends, which lost 1 base and 11 bases, there was a span of 14 bases. CDR1 and CDR2 from the germline V gene are MDHEN and SYDVKM. The CDR3 protein is CASSLSMAPSAFF. The DNA for the CDR3 is TGTGCCAGCAGTTTATCCATGGCCCCATCGGCTTTCTTT. The full variable domain, in which reference TRBV28 and TRBJ1-1 provide the parts outside the CDR3, is DVKVTQSSRYLVKRTGEKVFLECVQDMDHENMFWYRQDPGLGLRLIYFSYDVKMKEKGDIPEGYSVSREKKERFSLILESASTNQTSMYLCASSLSMAPSAFFGQGTRLTVV.

The chain is built from TRBV29-1 and TRBJ1-2; D may be TRBD1 (5 bases). Germline loops: CDR1 SQVTM, CDR2 ANQGSEA. V gave up 8 bases and J gave up 2 bases, with 12 bases separating them. The CDR3 consists of 12 residues. CDR3 nucleotides: TGCAGCTCCCAAAGGGGAAACTATGGCTACACCTTC. Residues: CSSQRGNYGYTF.

This clonotype turned up a few times. This chain uses TRBV7-9 with TRBJ2-7; D call uncertain. The germline CDR1 and CDR2 sequences are SEHNR and FQNEAQ (reference sequence). This CDR3 is 14 amino acids long. V shed 0 bases and J shed 3 bases, with 9 bases lying between them. In nucleotides, the CDR3 is TGTGCCAGCAGCTTAGCCCCCACCTTCTACGAGCAGTACTTC. This encodes CASSLAPTFYEQYF.

This clonotype was detected only once. This rearrangement joins TRBV7-3 to TRBJ2-5; TRBD2 matches 7 bases. Losses at the gene ends were 5 bases for V and 5 bases for J; bases not matched to a gene: 5. Germline CDR1 and CDR2: SGHTA and FQGTGA. This CDR3 spans 13 amino acids. The CDR3 nucleotides read TGTGCCAGCAGCCCAGCGGGACTGGAGACCCAGTACTTC. Protein: CASSPAGLETQYF.

This clonotype was seen only once. The chain links TRBV3-1 to TRBJ2-7; tentatively, D is TRBD2 (5 bases). The CDR3 consists of 11 residues. V dropped 3 bases and J dropped 6 bases, with 6 bases sitting between them. CDR1 and CDR2 from the germline V gene are LGHDT and YNNKEL (reference sequence). CDR3 DNA: TGTGCCAGCAGCCACGGGGTCGAGCAGTACTTC. Protein: CASSHGVEQYF.

This clonotype was seen more than once but under ten times. The CDR3 sequence is CASSPGLAAYNEQFF. DNA of the CDR3: TGTGCCAGCAGCCCCGGACTAGCGGCTTACAATGAGCAGTTCTTC. This chain uses TRBV7-3 with TRBJ2-1, with 10 nucleotides matching TRBD2. Germline trimming cut 5 bases from V and 4 bases from J; bases unmatched to any gene: 5. Per the germline V gene, CDR1 is SGHTA and CDR2 is FQGTGA. The CDR3 totals 15 residues.

Details on this clonotype: At one of its ends the junction is not consistent with the germline gene, which may arise from a read error. The rearrangement links TRBV20-1 to TRBJ2-7; D perhaps matches TRBD1 (6 bases). CDR3 length: 16 amino acids. The germline gives CDR1 DFQATT, CDR2 SNEGSKA (reference sequence). The CDR3 here is CSARLKLRTDPYGQYF. The CDR3 DNA reads as TGCAGTGCTAGACTTAAATTAAGGACAGACCCCTACGGGCAGTACTTC.

This clonotype was found a few times. The genes are TRBV5-1 and TRBJ2-5; 7 nucleotides line up with TRBD1. CDR1 and CDR2 from the germline V gene are SGHRS and YFSETQ. The CDR3 is made up of 14 amino acids. V lost 5 bases, J lost 5 bases, and 9 bases stayed unmatched. Here the CDR3 reads CASRVGTEGETQYF. CDR3 coding DNA: TGCGCCAGCAGGGTCGGGACAGAAGGGGAGACCCAGTACTTC.

This clonotype turned up a few times. The chain links TRBV7-3 to TRBJ2-2; possibly TRBD1 for D (6 bases). The CDR3 has 16 residues. Germline V lookup: CDR1 SGHTA, CDR2 FQGTGA. Trimming removed 5 bases from V and 7 bases from J, with 20 bases in between. The CDR3 region has the DNA TGTGCCAGCAGCCATACAGGGAATCGTGGAAACGGGGAGCTGTTTTTT. As protein: CASSHTGNRGNGELFF.